One sample yielded the 18 T cell receptor beta chains listed below, sequenced in a study of cytomegalovirus exposure and HLA in healthy donors (dated by TCRdb to about 2017). Library generation was performed with the immunoSEQ multiplex PCR assay. A mixture of 60 forward primers for TCR Vbeta segments and 13 reverse primers for TCR Jbeta segments was used in the multiplex PCR. TCRdb took this table from immuneACCESS and kept in-frame rearrangements with V and J called. Such tables lack part of the clones; where checked against another copy, unresolved V genes explain under half of the gap, and the rest is unexplained. This sample holds 90,000 or so clones; 65% to 85% were observed only once. About 3.8% of the sample lies in the top ten. Sequences were obtained from PBMCs. The receptors were gathered from a man aged 50 to 59 in good health and CMV-seronegative.

V and J are TRBV9 and TRBJ2-5; TRBD1 matches 9 bases. The length of the CDR3 is 17 residues. Per the germline V gene, CDR1 is SGDLS and CDR2 is YYNGEE. V lost 6 bases to trimming and J lost 1 base; unmatched junction nucleotides: 13. The CDR3 reads CASTRTGVRTGQETQYF. Written as DNA, the CDR3 is TGTGCCAGCACCCGGACAGGGGTTCGGACGGGCCAAGAGACCCAGTACTTC.

The CDR3 nucleotides read TGTGCCAGCAGCCAGATGACTAGCGGAGGTTTATACAATGAGCAGTTCTTC. It codes for CASSQMTSGGLYNEQFF. The chain employs TRBV4-2 and TRBJ2-1; 9 nucleotides align to TRBD2. Germline values: CDR1 LGHNA, CDR2 YNFKEQ. CDR3 length: 17 residues. Trimming took 3 bases from V and 4 from J; bases not matched to a gene: 10.

The rearrangement uses TRBV5-1 and TRBJ2-7; TRBD2 matches at 13 bases. The CDR3 runs to 15 residues. Germline V lookup: CDR1 SGHRS, CDR2 YFSETQ. Trimming cost V 4 bases and J 2 bases; bases outside gene matches: 3. As DNA, the CDR3 is TGCGCCAGCAGCCCGACTAGCGGGAGGACCTACGAGCAGTACTTC. Its protein product is CASSPTSGRTYEQYF. The entire variable domain, with the rest obtained from reference TRBV5-1 and TRBJ2-7, is as follows: KAGVTQTPRYLIKTRGQQVTLSCSPISGHRSVSWYQQTPGQGLQFLFEYFSETQRNKGNFPGRFSGRQFSNSRSEMNVSTLELGDSALYLCASSPTSGRTYEQYFGPGTRLTVT.

The V and J genes are TRBV6-5 and TRBJ2-5; D might be TRBD1 (5 bases). Germline lookup yields CDR1 MNHEY and CDR2 SVGAGI. The CDR3 runs 15 residues. The V and J ends lost 7 bases and 5 bases respectively, with 20 bases between them. The CDR3 nucleotides read TGTGCCAGCACCCCCTTGACAGCCGCCGGCGAGACCCAGTACTTC. This encodes CASTPLTAAGETQYF.

J is TRBJ2-3 and V is TRBV7-9; 8 bases align to TRBD1. The CDR3 covers 14 residues. Germline CDR1 is SEHNR and CDR2 is FQNEAQ (reference sequence). V shed 5 bases, J shed 4 bases, and the junction held 5 bases outside the gene matches. This CDR3 is CASSPRQGPDTQYF. The CDR3 nucleotides are TGTGCCAGCAGCCCCAGACAGGGGCCAGATACGCAGTATTTT.

The DNA for the CDR3 is TGTGCCACCTCCGGGACATACGACACCGGGGAGCTGTTTTTT. Protein sequence: CATSGTYDTGELFF. The chain recombines TRBV10-3 with TRBJ2-2, with a weak D call TRBD1 (6 bases). The CDR3 sequence is 14 residues long. V was shortened by 10 bases and J by 3 bases, with 15 bases between the two germline ends. CDR1 and CDR2 (germline): ENHRY, SYGVKD.

This chain connects TRBV2 to TRBJ1-2, with D unclear. The V end lost 3 bases, the J end lost 5 bases, and 16 bases lay between the germline ends. CDR3 length: 15 amino acids. CDR1 is SNHLY, CDR2 FYNNEI, per germline. DNA for the CDR3: TGTGCCAGCAGTGAGGTGGTCGGATCGGAGTATGGCTACACCTTC. Its translation is CASSEVVGSEYGYTF.

The chain couples TRBV7-2 to TRBJ2-5; D is ambiguous. The CDR3 consists of 14 residues. Trimming removed 0 bases at V and 1 base at J, with 6 bases between. The germline V gene has CDR1 SGHTA and CDR2 FQGNSA. This chain's CDR3 is CASSLANTQETQYF. CDR3 DNA: TGTGCCAGCAGCTTAGCGAACACCCAAGAGACCCAGTACTTC. Supplemented by reference TRBV7-2 and TRBJ2-5, the full variable domain reads GAGVSQSPSNKVTEKGKDVELRCDPISGHTALYWYRQSLGQGLEFLIYFQGNSAPDKSGLPSDRFSAERTGGSVSTLTIQRTQQEDSAVYLCASSLANTQETQYFGPGTRLLVL.

V is TRBV28 and J is TRBJ2-2, with 7 bases that match TRBD2. The CDR3 extends over 15 amino acids. Germline V lookup: CDR1 MDHEN, CDR2 SYDVKM. Trimming took 2 bases from V and 6 from J; bases not matched to a gene: 6. The CDR3 sequence: CASSLAGVMAGELFF. CDR3 DNA sequence: TGTGCCAGCAGTTTAGCGGGAGTAATGGCCGGGGAGCTGTTTTTT.

The chain couples TRBV4-1 to TRBJ2-6; 9 bases align to TRBD1. There are 20 residues in the CDR3. The ends lost 4 bases at V and 0 bases at J; junction bases unmatched: 13. CDR1 and CDR2 (germline): MGHRA, YSYEKL. CDR3 sequence: CASSPLYAGTGTSGANVLTF. DNA of the CDR3: TGCGCCAGCAGCCCCCTCTACGCGGGGACAGGGACCTCTGGGGCCAACGTCCTGACTTTC.

This chain uses TRBV7-9 with TRBJ2-2, with 7 bases that match TRBD2. Germline CDR1 reads SEHNR; CDR2 reads FQNEAQ (reference sequence). The CDR3 spans 17 residues. Trimming at V came to 5 bases and at J to 3 bases, leaving 12 bases not matched to a gene. CDR3 in DNA: TGTGCCAGCAGCCCAAATAGCCTAGCGGAGGACACCGGGGAGCTGTTTTTT. Translation gives CASSPNSLAEDTGELFF.

V and J are TRBV11-2 and TRBJ2-1, with TRBD1 as a possible D gene (5 bases). CDR1 is SGHAT and CDR2 is FQNNGV in the germline V gene. CDR3 length: 13 residues. The germline V and J ends were trimmed by 6 bases and 4 bases, with 10 bases remaining between them. The CDR3 region has the DNA TGTGCCAGCAGGGCGTACAGGTACAATGAGCAGTTCTTC. The encoded protein is CASRAYRYNEQFF.

The CDR3, as DNA: TGTGCCACCAGCTTCAGGGATTCCCTCCCAGATACGCAGTATTTT. Amino acids: CATSFRDSLPDTQYF. This sequence joins TRBV15 and TRBJ2-3; weak D call: TRBD1 (5 bases). Per germline, CDR1 LNHNV and CDR2 YYDKDF (reference sequence). V lost 5 bases and J 4 bases, leaving 16 bases between the germline ends. This CDR3 is built from 15 residues.

The chain couples TRBV6-5 to TRBJ1-2, with D maybe TRBD1 (6 bases). The CDR3 has 13 amino acids. Germline V gene lookup returns CDR1 MNHEY and CDR2 SVGAGI. V was cut by 6 bases and J by 4 bases, with 12 bases left in between. CDR3 region: CASRGGTLYGYTF. CDR3 in DNA: TGTGCCAGCAGGGGGGGGACACTCTATGGCTACACCTTC.

This chain joins TRBV4-1 and TRBJ2-5, with 9 bases identical to TRBD1. Germline V gives CDR1 MGHRA, CDR2 YSYEKL. The V and J ends lost 1 base and 6 bases, in that order; junction bases with no gene match: 3. There are 14 residues in the CDR3. The CDR3 nucleotides read TGCGCCAGCAGCCAAGGACAGGGGGGGAAGACCCAGTACTTC. Translated: CASSQGQGGKTQYF.

DNA for the CDR3: TGCGCCAGCAGCCAAGGACTAGCGGGAAGTAGGTCCCAGTACTTC. As protein: CASSQGLAGSRSQYF. The chain uses TRBV4-1 and TRBJ2-5, with 11 bases fitting TRBD2. The length of the CDR3 is 15 residues. Germline V CDR1 and CDR2: MGHRA, YSYEKL. Unmatched junction bases numbered 7, after V lost 1 base and J lost 9 bases.

The chain recombines TRBV11-1 with TRBJ2-3, with D possibly matching TRBD2 (8 bases). Trimming removed 3 bases at V and 3 bases at J, with 19 bases between. Germline-derived CDR1 and CDR2 are SGHAT and FQDESV (reference sequence). The CDR3 consists of 17 residues. The CDR3 region is CASSFLRGREETDTQYF. In DNA, the CDR3 is TGTGCCAGCAGCTTCCTGAGGGGGCGGGAGGAAACAGATACGCAGTATTTT.

The V call is TRBV5-4, the J call TRBJ2-7, with D possibly being TRBD1 (6 bases). The germline CDR1 and CDR2 sequences are SGHNT and YYREEE (reference sequence). The ends were cut back, 4 bases at V and 9 bases at J, with 14 bases in the middle. The CDR3 contains 12 residues. This chain's CDR3 is CASSIGQSGQYF. For the CDR3, the DNA is TGTGCCAGCAGCATTGGACAGTCCGGGCAGTACTTC. Looking up the rest from reference TRBV5-4 and TRBJ2-7 gives the full variable domain: ETGVTQSPTHLIKTRGQQVTLRCSSQSGHNTVSWYQQALGQGPQFIFQYYREEENGRGNFPPRFSGLQFPNYSSELNVNALELDDSALYLCASSIGQSGQYFGPGTRLTVT.